This T cell receptor beta chain was observed in a study of CD8+ T cells in alopecia areata. Only one count was recorded for this clone. The length of the CDR3 is 16 residues. V lost 2 bases, J lost 4 bases, and 11 bases stayed unmatched. Per the germline V gene, CDR1 is SGHRS and CDR2 is YFSETQ. After isolation, RNA underwent reverse transcription to generate cDNA as the sequencing template. Using immunoSEQ multiplex PCR, the repertoire was profiled, and TCRdb retains in-frame clones only, with some absent. The table lists some 180,000 clones, roughly 60% of them singletons. The sequencing here drew on CD4+ T cells sorted from blood, taken at week 0. The source of this sequence is a human donor with alopecia areata. The chain links TRBV5-1 to TRBJ2-5; 7 bases align to TRBD1. The CDR3 DNA sequence: TGCGCCAGCAGCTTACAGGGGTCAAGGTTAAGAGAGACCCAGTACTTC. Translating gives CASSLQGSRLRETQYF.